A selection of T cell receptor beta chains follows, all from one sample in a study of blood T cells in healthy people across ages. MiXCR, applied by TCRdb to the 5' RACE reads, yields one record per CDR3 protein. The sample yields about 1 million distinct CDR3 sequences, under 55% seen once. Sequencing used blood. These receptors all come from a woman aged 55-69 years in good health. Both conserved end residues are part of each CDR3. D genes are given only for firm matches. Some rows have no size entry. The others give once, few or many, or a class for an expanded clone.

few | TRBJ2-3 | - | TRBV7-9 | CASNPGSTDTQYF | TGTGCCAGCAATCCGGGGAGCACAGATACGCAGTATTTT
few | TRBJ1-5 | - | TRBV20-1 | CSASEGTGNQPQHF | TGCAGTGCGAGTGAGGGTACAGGCAATCAGCCCCAGCATTTT
- | TRBJ1-2 | TRBD1 | TRBV30 | CAWREQGIYRGYTF | TGTGCCTGGAGGGAACAGGGGATTTATCGTGGCTACACCTTC
- | TRBJ1-3 | TRBD1 | TRBV5-5 | CASSMGQGLLTGNTIYF | TGTGCCAGCAGCATGGGACAGGGGTTGTTGACTGGAAACACCATATATTTT
- | TRBJ2-1 | TRBD2 | TRBV30 | CAWKLVAGLDEQFF | TGTGCCTGGAAGCTTGTAGCGGGACTGGATGAGCAGTTCTTC
- | TRBJ1-5 | TRBD1 | TRBV20-1 | CSARYGTENQPQHF | TGCAGTGCTAGGTACGGGACAGAGAATCAGCCCCAGCATTTT
few | TRBJ1-2 | - | TRBV10-3 | CAISDGQWPGYTF | TGTGCCATCAGTGATGGACAGTGGCCTGGCTACACCTTC
- | TRBJ2-3 | TRBD2 | TRBV20-1 | CSARGLAAGTDTQYF | TGCAGTGCTAGAGGACTAGCGGCTGGCACAGATACGCAGTATTTT
- | TRBJ2-7 | - | TRBV12-3/TRBV12-4 | CASSSSGLYEQYF | -
many | TRBJ2-6 | - | TRBV5-6 | CASSLGGYANVLTF | TGTGCCAGCAGCTTGGGGGGATACGCCAACGTCCTGACTTTC
- | TRBJ2-1 | TRBD2 | TRBV7-2 | CASGQDRTSGSNEQFF | TGTGCCAGCGGCCAAGACCGGACTAGCGGGAGTAATGAGCAGTTCTTC
- | TRBJ2-3 | TRBD2 | TRBV6-2/TRBV6-3 | CASVTSGRRPDTQYF | TGTGCCAGCGTTACTAGCGGGAGACGTCCAGACACGCAGTATTTT
once | TRBJ2-7 | - | TRBV20-1 | CSARDGRGNRPYEQYF | TGCAGTGCTAGAGATGGGAGAGGGAATCGTCCCTACGAGCAGTACTTC
- | TRBJ1-2 | - | TRBV28 | CASSAGSLYGYTF | TGTGCCAGCAGTGCAGGCAGCCTCTATGGCTACACCTTC
- | TRBJ2-3 | TRBD2 | TRBV30 | CAWSVQSGRMDTQYF | TGTGCCTGGAGTGTACAAAGCGGGAGAATGGATACGCAGTATTTT
few | TRBJ2-5 | - | TRBV6-2/TRBV6-3 | CASTLVGSQETQYF | TGTGCCAGCACCTTGGTGGGCAGCCAAGAGACCCAGTACTTC
- | TRBJ2-7 | - | TRBV19 | CASKRSGGLSSYEQYF | TGTGCCAGTAAAAGATCCGGGGGCTTAAGCTCCTACGAGCAGTACTTC
few | TRBJ2-7 | - | TRBV14 | CASSQEFNFPTYEQYF | TGTGCCAGCAGCCAAGAATTTAACTTCCCCACCTACGAGCAGTACTTC
- | TRBJ1-2 | - | TRBV7-9 | CASSLGGGGVGYTF | TGTGCCAGCAGCTTGGGCGGCGGGGGCGTAGGCTACACCTTC
few | TRBJ1-2 | - | TRBV5-6 | CASSAGLPYGYTF | TGTGCCAGCAGCGCCGGGTTACCCTATGGCTACACCTTC
- | TRBJ2-1 | - | TRBV5-1 | CASKIHRVAYNEQFF | TGCGCCAGCAAAATCCACAGGGTAGCCTACAATGAGCAGTTCTTC
- | TRBJ1-1 | - | TRBV20-1 | CSAIKDVLYTEAFF | TGCAGTGCCATTAAGGACGTCCTGTACACTGAAGCTTTCTTT
- | TRBJ2-7 | TRBD1 | TRBV10-3 | CAIRDGTGYSYEQYF | TGTGCCATCAGGGACGGGACAGGGTATTCCTACGAGCAGTACTTC
few | TRBJ2-2 | TRBD2 | TRBV11-2 | CASSHKRGTGELFF | TGTGCCAGCAGCCATAAGCGGGGTACCGGGGAGCTGTTTTTT
few | TRBJ2-3 | TRBD2 | TRBV15 | CATSNRLAGIDTQYF | TGTGCCACCAGCAATAGACTAGCGGGAATCGATACGCAGTATTTT
- | TRBJ2-7 | - | TRBV20-1 | CSAPRGRVSYEQYF | TGCAGTGCTCCCCGGGGCAGGGTCTCCTACGAGCAGTACTTC
- | TRBJ1-2 | - | TRBV27 | CASSLSWGSYGYTF | TGTGCCAGCAGTTTATCTTGGGGTTCCTATGGCTACACCTTC
once | TRBJ1-2 | TRBD1 | TRBV29-1 | CSVEGGDSPYGYTF | TGCAGCGTTGAAGGTGGGGACAGTCCCTATGGCTACACCTTC
few | TRBJ2-4 | TRBD2 | TRBV27 | CASSNLAGELAKNIQYF | TGTGCCAGCAGTAACTTAGCGGGAGAACTAGCCAAAAACATTCAGTACTTC
- | TRBJ1-4 | - | TRBV4-1 | CASRDSNEKLFF | TGCGCCAGCAGAGACAGTAATGAAAAACTGTTTTTT
- | TRBJ2-1 | TRBD2 | TRBV24-1 | CATSDPGGGYNEQFF | TGTGCCACCAGTGATCCGGGAGGGGGTTACAATGAGCAGTTCTTC
- | TRBJ2-6 | - | TRBV7-3 | CASSLIGGLSSGANVLTF | TGTGCCAGCAGCTTAATTGGGGGACTTAGCTCTGGGGCCAACGTCCTGACTTTC
- | TRBJ2-3 | TRBD2 | TRBV18 | CASLERGATDTQYF | TGTGCCAGCTTGGAGCGGGGGGCGACAGATACGCAGTATTTT
- | TRBJ2-7 | TRBD2 | TRBV20-1 | CSASSGTSGRALYF | TGCAGTGCGAGCTCCGGGACTAGCGGGAGGGCCTTGTACTTC
- | TRBJ2-1 | - | TRBV5-1 | CASSLEGPRHNEQFF | TGCGCCAGCAGCTTGGAGGGCCCTAGGCACAATGAGCAGTTCTTC
- | TRBJ1-6 | TRBD1 | TRBV3-1 | CASRRGQQNSPLHF | TGTGCCAGCAGAAGGGGACAGCAAAATTCACCCCTCCACTTT
many | TRBJ1-6 | - | TRBV5-1 | CASSPGTENSPLHF | TGCGCCAGCAGCCCGGGGACGGAAAATTCACCCCTCCACTTT
- | TRBJ2-4 | - | TRBV7-2 | CASREGGHRGGIQYF | TGTGCCAGCAGGGAGGGTGGTCATCGGGGAGGCATTCAGTACTTC
- | TRBJ2-7 | - | TRBV9 | CASSAGLPNEQYF | TGTGCCAGCAGCGCGGGACTCCCCAACGAGCAGTACTTC
- | TRBJ2-7 | TRBD1 | TRBV10-3 | CTISAGTGDEQYF | TGTACCATCAGTGCGGGGACAGGGGACGAGCAGTACTTC
few | TRBJ2-1 | TRBD2 | TRBV15 | CATSRRREGSYNEQFF | TGTGCCACCAGCAGACGGCGGGAGGGCTCCTACAATGAGCAGTTCTTC
many | TRBJ2-5 | - | TRBV9 | CASSVGLAKETQYF | TGTGCCAGCAGCGTAGGGTTAGCGAAAGAGACCCAGTACTTC
- | TRBJ1-1 | - | TRBV27 | CASNSLQGEAFF | TGTGCCAGCAATTCACTACAGGGTGAAGCTTTCTTT
- | TRBJ2-7 | - | TRBV5-5 | CASSLEGGQPYEQYF | TGTGCCAGCAGCTTGGAGGGGGGACAGCCCTACGAGCAGTACTTC
- | TRBJ2-5 | - | TRBV24-1 | CATSQGRASNEQYF | TGTGCCACCAGTCAGGGGAGGGCCTCCAATGAGCAGTACTTC
few | TRBJ2-7 | - | TRBV21-1 | CARPPGPRPYEQYF | TGTGCCAGGCCTCCGGGACCCCGGCCGTACGAGCAGTACTTC
few | TRBJ1-2 | - | TRBV3-1 | CASSRRVRTEDYGYTF | TGTGCCAGCAGCCGAAGGGTCCGGACAGAGGACTATGGCTACACCTTC
- | TRBJ2-7 | - | TRBV4-3 | CASSQEFTGAYEQYF | TGCGCCAGCAGCCAAGAGTTTACAGGCGCCTACGAGCAGTACTTC
- | TRBJ2-5 | - | TRBV10-3 | CAISDDSSQETQYF | TGTGCCATCAGTGACGACAGCTCCCAAGAGACCCAGTACTTC
few | TRBJ2-7 | TRBD2 | TRBV13 | CASRPSGSVNEQYF | TGTGCCAGCAGGCCTAGCGGGAGTGTCAACGAGCAGTACTTC
- | TRBJ2-6 | - | TRBV28 | CASSLVRRANVLTF | TGTGCCAGCAGTTTGGTAAGGAGGGCCAACGTCCTGACTTTC
- | TRBJ2-1 | TRBD1 | TRBV7-9 | CASSLAPTGGGEDERFF | TGTGCCAGCAGCTTAGCGCCGACAGGGGGCGGAGAGGATGAGCGGTTCTTC
- | TRBJ2-1 | TRBD2 | TRBV6-6 | CAAYRGLAGDEQFF | TGTGCCGCCTATAGGGGACTAGCGGGCGATGAGCAGTTCTTC